This TCR beta chain is from a study of blood T cell repertoires in COVID-19. Method: immunoSEQ multiplex PCR; TCRdb's copy keeps in-frame clones and lacks some. Of about 250,000 clones in the sample, 85% to 90% were seen once. Sequencing was carried out using PBMCs or T cells enriched from blood (not recorded which). This receptor was identified in a man in his forties who had recovered from COVID-19.

For the CDR3, the DNA is TGTGCCACCAGCCGGACATCGTCCTTTCCCCAGCATTTT. Translated: CATSRTSSFPQHF. The chain recombines TRBV15 with TRBJ1-5, with D possibly being TRBD1 (5 bases). CDR1 and CDR2 (germline): LNHNV, YYDKDF (reference sequence). The CDR3 length is 13 residues. Trimming stripped 5 bases from V and 10 bases from J, with 15 bases between. Variable domain in full (rest from reference TRBV15 and TRBJ1-5): DAMVIQNPRYQVTQFGKPVTLSCSQTLNHNVMYWYQQKSSQAPKLLFHYYDKDFNNEADTPDNFQSRRPNTSFCFLDIRSPGLGDTAMYLCATSRTSSFPQHFGDGTRLSIL.